A selection of T cell receptor beta chains follows, all from one sample in a study of PD-1 blockade in classical Hodgkin lymphoma. Assay used: immunoSEQ multiplex PCR; TCRdb lists only in-frame clones, some missing. The sample gives roughly 40,000 clones, over 80% of which show up once; approximately 8.7% is in the top ten. Here the sequenced sample was peripheral blood mononuclear cells (PBMCs), taken at baseline. These receptors were collected from a human donor with classical Hodgkin lymphoma. CDR3s include the opening cysteine and the closing phenylalanine or tryptophan. A D gene is named only where the DNA matches it firmly.

>-|TRBJ2-5|TRBV19
CASGKETQYF
>-|TRBJ1-1|TRBV29-1
CSVVRGPALNTEAFF
>-|TRBJ2-1|TRBV25-1
CASSDAGTHNEQFF
>-|TRBJ1-2|TRBV4-1
CASSPGHSLPGYTF
>-|TRBJ2-3|TRBV28
CASSLGRMRTVF
>-|TRBJ2-2|TRBV7-2
CASSLWAGELFF
>-|TRBJ1-3|TRBV5-1
CASSPRAGLLPDRNTIYF
>-|TRBJ1-2|TRBV5-7
CASSLPGGDYGYTF
>TRBD1|TRBJ2-7|TRBV28
CASSLLGTGYPYEQYF
>-|TRBJ1-2|TRBV6-5
CASRSPGYGYTF
>-|TRBJ1-1|TRBV6-1
CASSGATGMNTEAFF
>-|TRBJ1-4|TRBV9
CASSVDIGEKLFF
>-|TRBJ1-2|TRBV30
CAWRPGARNYGYTF
>TRBD1|TRBJ2-7|TRBV2
CASSEQGDTYEQYF
>-|TRBJ2-7|TRBV19
CASSTGSYEQYF
>TRBD1|TRBJ2-7|TRBV25-1
CASSDRTGNEQYF
>TRBD2|TRBJ2-7|TRBV15
CATSRDRASGSSYEQYF
>TRBD2|TRBJ2-1|TRBV7-3
CASSLTRASGTPDNEQFF
>-|TRBJ1-2|TRBV19
CASSIGGDGYTF
>TRBD1|TRBJ2-7|TRBV6-1
CASRSPGTASYEQYF
>TRBD1|TRBJ1-1|TRBV6-5
CASSYPLTGGAEAFF
>-|TRBJ1-2|TRBV19
CASSNGQIYGYTF
>-|TRBJ1-4|TRBV6-5
CASSYSPATNEKLFF
>TRBD2|TRBJ2-5|TRBV5-1
CASSFARTSGGAGETQYF
>TRBD2|TRBJ2-1|TRBV27
CASSLAGAREQFF
>-|TRBJ2-7|TRBV5-1
CASSPGLYEQYF
>-|TRBJ2-7|TRBV28
CASSFQGSYEQYF
>TRBD1|TRBJ1-4|TRBV27
CASSHGTGGGFGEKLFF
>-|TRBJ1-5|TRBV5-4
CASSLAGDNQPQHF
>TRBD1|TRBJ2-2|TRBV7-6
CASSLNTGVNTGELFF
>TRBD1|TRBJ2-7|TRBV10-3
CAISDLRTGSSYEQYF
>TRBD1|TRBJ2-3|TRBV11-2
CASSTFPGQGTDTQYF
>-|TRBJ2-7|TRBV5-1
CASSLAAGSLSYEQYF
>TRBD2|TRBJ2-7|TRBV7-9
CASSLVGGRAYEQYF
>-|TRBJ1-1|TRBV30
CAWSVGNTEAFF
>-|TRBJ2-1|TRBV4-1
CASSPSTTTLPSEQFF
>-|TRBJ2-7|TRBV6-5
CASRDRTYEQYF
>TRBD2|TRBJ2-3|TRBV30
CAWVHPAAGTAVDTQYF
>-|TRBJ2-7|TRBV5-1
CASSFGTGNYEQYF
>-|TRBJ1-6|TRBV30
CAWNQQPGISPLHF
>-|TRBJ1-5|TRBV6-6
CASSLGSSNQPQHF
>TRBD2|TRBJ2-7|TRBV7-9
CASSLPSGGGLAGFYEQYF
>-|TRBJ2-3|TRBV5-1
CASSLATADTQYF
>-|TRBJ1-5|TRBV27
CASSLGGGNQPQHF
>-|TRBJ1-3|TRBV5-4
CASSFLGLSGNTIYF
>-|TRBJ1-1|TRBV7-6
CASSSGGTEAFF
>TRBD2|TRBJ2-7|TRBV4-2
CASSQAGTSIYEQYF
>TRBD1|TRBJ2-7|TRBV5-6
CASRGWDRALYEQYF
>TRBD2|TRBJ2-1|TRBV19
CASSSGTSINEQFF